This T cell receptor (beta chain) was profiled in a study of T cell responses to AZD1222 COVID-19 vaccine. Here immunoSEQ multiplex PCR was the method, and the copy in TCRdb shows in-frame clones only, minus some. The sample holds 150,000 to 200,000 clones, approximately 91% seen once. Germline CDR1 is MNHEY and CDR2 is SVGAGI. The CDR3 length is 14 residues. V was clipped by 6 bases and J by 4 bases; unmatched bases: 4. The rearrangement uses TRBV6-5 and TRBJ1-4; 8 bases line up with TRBD1. The source is an adult in good health. The source was peripheral blood, collected on day 0 of AZD1222 vaccination. The CDR3 nucleotides are TGTGCCAGCAGGAGGGACAGGATTAATGAAAAACTGTTTTTT. It encodes CASRRDRINEKLFF.